The sequence of this T cell receptor beta chain was determined in a study of CD8 T cells in Susac syndrome. Trimming took 4 bases from V and 5 from J; bases not matched to a gene: 7. The CDR3 is 15 residues long. Per germline, CDR1 SGDLS and CDR2 YYNGEE. A quantity of roughly 0.5 to 1 ug RNA underwent reverse transcription using random hexamers. With immunoSEQ multiplex PCR, TCR beta CDR3 was amplified across 54 Vbeta and 13 Jbeta. MiXCR was run by TCRdb on the immunoSEQ multiplex PCR reads, yielding one entry per CDR3 protein. The table lists about 440,000 distinct CDR3 sequences, approximately 85% of them singletons.

The chain links TRBV9 to TRBJ1-5, with TRBD1 identical over 9 bases. This TCR was sampled from a human donor with multiple sclerosis. Sequenced material: CD8+ T cells from PBMCs. CDR3 nucleotides: TGTGCCAGCAGCACCGGACAGGGGTGGCATCAGCCCCAGCATTTT. Residues: CASSTGQGWHQPQHF. Complete variable domain (other parts from reference TRBV9 and TRBJ1-5): DSGVTQTPKHLITATGQRVTLRCSPRSGDLSVYWYQQSLDQGLQFLIQYYNGEERAKGNILERFSAQQFPDLHSELNLSSLELGDSALYFCASSTGQGWHQPQHFGDGTRLSIL.